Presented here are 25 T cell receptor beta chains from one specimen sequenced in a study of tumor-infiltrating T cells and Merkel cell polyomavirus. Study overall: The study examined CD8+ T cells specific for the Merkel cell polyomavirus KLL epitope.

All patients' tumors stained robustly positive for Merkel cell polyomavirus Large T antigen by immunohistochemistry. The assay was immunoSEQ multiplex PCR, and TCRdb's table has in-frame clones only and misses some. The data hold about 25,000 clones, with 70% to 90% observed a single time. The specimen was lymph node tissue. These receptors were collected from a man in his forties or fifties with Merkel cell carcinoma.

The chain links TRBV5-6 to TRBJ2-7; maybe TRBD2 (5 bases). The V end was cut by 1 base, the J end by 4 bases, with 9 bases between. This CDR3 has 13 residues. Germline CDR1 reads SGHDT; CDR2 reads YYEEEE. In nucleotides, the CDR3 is TGTGCCAGCAGCTTGCGGGAAAGATACGAGCAGTACTTC. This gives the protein CASSLRERYEQYF.

CDR3 loop: CASSNETESGGGGVNNQPQHF. The CDR3 DNA follows: TGTGCCAGCAGCAATGAGACAGAAAGCGGTGGAGGGGGCGTAAACAATCAGCCCCAGCATTTT. This chain joins TRBV21-1 and TRBJ1-5; the table calls TRBD1, which could not be checked here. TRBV21-1 is termed a pseudogene. This CDR3 comprises 21 residues.

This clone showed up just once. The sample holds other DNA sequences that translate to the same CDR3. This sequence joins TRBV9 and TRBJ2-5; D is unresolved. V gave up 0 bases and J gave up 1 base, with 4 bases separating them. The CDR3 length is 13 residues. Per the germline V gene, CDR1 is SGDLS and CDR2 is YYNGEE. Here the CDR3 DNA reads TGTGCCAGCAGCGTAGGACTCCAAGAGACCCAGTACTTC. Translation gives CASSVGLQETQYF.

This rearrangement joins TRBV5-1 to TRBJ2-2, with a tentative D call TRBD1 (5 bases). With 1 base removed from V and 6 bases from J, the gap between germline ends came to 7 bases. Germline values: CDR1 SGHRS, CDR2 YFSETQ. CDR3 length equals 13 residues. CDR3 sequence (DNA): TGCGCCAGCAGCTTGAAGGGGTCCGGGGAGCTGTTTTTT. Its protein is CASSLKGSGELFF.

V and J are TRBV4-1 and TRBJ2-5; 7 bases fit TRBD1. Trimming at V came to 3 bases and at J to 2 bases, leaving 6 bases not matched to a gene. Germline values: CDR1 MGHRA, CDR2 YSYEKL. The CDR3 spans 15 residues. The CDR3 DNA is TGCGCCAGCAGCCACGTCGACAGGGATCAAGAGACCCAGTACTTC. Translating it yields CASSHVDRDQETQYF.

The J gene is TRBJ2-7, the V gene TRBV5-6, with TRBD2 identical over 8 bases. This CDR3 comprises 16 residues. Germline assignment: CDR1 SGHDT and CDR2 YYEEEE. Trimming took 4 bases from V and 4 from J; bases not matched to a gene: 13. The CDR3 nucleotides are TGTGCCAGCAGCATAAGAACGGGGGGCGGGGGGTACGAGCAGTACTTC. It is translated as CASSIRTGGGGYEQYF.

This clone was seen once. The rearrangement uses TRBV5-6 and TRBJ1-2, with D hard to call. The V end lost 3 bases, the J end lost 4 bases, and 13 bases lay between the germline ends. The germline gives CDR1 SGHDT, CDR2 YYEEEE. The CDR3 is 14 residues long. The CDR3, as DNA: TGTGCCAGCAGCTCGCGCCCTCTGTCCTATGGCTACACCTTC. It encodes CASSSRPLSYGYTF.

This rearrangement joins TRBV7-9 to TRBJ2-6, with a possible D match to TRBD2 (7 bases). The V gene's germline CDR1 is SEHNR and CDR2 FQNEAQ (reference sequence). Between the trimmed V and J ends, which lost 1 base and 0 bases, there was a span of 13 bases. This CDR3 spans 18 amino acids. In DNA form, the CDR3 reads TGTGCCAGCAGCTTAGGGGCGGGGGCCTTCTCTGGGGCCAACGTCCTGACTTTC. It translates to CASSLGAGAFSGANVLTF.

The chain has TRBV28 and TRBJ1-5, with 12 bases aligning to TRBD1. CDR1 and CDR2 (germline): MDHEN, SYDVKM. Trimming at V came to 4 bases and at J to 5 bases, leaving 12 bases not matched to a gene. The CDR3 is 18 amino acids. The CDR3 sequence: CASSWLGTGTGGDQPQHF. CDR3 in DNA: TGTGCCAGCAGTTGGTTGGGCACCGGGACAGGGGGCGATCAGCCCCAGCATTTT.

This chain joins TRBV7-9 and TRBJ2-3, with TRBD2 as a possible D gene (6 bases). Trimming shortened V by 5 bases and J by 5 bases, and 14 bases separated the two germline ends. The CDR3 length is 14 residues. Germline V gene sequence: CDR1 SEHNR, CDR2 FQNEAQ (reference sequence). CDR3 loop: CASSPRGERDTQYF. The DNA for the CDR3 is TGTGCCAGCAGCCCCCGCGGGGAGAGAGATACGCAGTATTTT.

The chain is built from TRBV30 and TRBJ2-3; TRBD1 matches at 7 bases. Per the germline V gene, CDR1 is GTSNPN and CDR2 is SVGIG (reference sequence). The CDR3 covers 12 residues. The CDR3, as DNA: TGTGCAACCGGGACAGGCACAGATACGCAGTATTTT. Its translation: CATGTGTDTQYF. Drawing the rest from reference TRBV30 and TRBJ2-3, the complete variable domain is SQTIHQWPATLVQPVGSPLSLECTVEGTSNPNLYWYRQAAGRGLQLLFYSVGIGQISSEVPQNLSASRPQDRQFILSSKKLLLSDSGFYLCATGTGTDTQYFGPGTRLTVL.

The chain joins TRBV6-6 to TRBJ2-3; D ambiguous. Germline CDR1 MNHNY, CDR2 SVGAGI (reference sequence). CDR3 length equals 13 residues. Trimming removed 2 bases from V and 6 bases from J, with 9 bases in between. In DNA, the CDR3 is TGTGCCAGCAGTTACCATACAGCCGATACGCAGTATTTT. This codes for CASSYHTADTQYF.

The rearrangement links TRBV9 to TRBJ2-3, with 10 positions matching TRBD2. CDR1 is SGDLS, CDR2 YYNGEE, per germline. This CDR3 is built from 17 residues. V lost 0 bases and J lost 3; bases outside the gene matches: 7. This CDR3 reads CASSVGGSGGLTDTQYF. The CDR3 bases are TGTGCCAGCAGCGTAGGAGGTAGCGGGGGGCTTACAGATACGCAGTATTTT.

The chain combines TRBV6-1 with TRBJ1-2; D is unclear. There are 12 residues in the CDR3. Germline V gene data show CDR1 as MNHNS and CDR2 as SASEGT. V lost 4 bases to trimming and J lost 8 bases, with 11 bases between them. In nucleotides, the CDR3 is TGTGCCAGCAGTGTTCGGGTCGACGGCTACACCTTC. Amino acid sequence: CASSVRVDGYTF.

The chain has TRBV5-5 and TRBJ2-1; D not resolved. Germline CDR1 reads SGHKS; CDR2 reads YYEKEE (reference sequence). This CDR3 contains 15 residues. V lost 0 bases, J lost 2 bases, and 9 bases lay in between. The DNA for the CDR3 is TGTGCCAGCAGCTTGGCCACAGATACCTACAATGAGCAGTTCTTC. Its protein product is CASSLATDTYNEQFF. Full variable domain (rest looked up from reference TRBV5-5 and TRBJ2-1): DAGVTQSPTHLIKTRGQQVTLRCSPISGHKSVSWYQQVLGQGPQFIFQYYEKEERGRGNFPDRFSARQFPNYSSELNVNALLLGDSALYLCASSLATDTYNEQFFGPGTRLTVL.

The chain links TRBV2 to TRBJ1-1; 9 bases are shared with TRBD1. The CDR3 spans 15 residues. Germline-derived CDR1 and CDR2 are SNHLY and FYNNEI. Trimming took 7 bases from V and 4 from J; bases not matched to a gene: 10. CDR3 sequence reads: CASTLLGQGLTEAFF. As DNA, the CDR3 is TGTGCCAGCACTCTCCTGGGACAGGGCCTCACTGAAGCTTTCTTT.

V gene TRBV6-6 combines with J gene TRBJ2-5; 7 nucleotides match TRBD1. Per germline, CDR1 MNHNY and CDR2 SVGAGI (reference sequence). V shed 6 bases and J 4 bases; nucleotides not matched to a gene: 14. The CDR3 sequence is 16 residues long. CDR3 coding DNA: TGTGCCAGCAGCCCCGGGACAGTACTCTACGGAGAGACCCAGTACTTC. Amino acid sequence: CASSPGTVLYGETQYF.

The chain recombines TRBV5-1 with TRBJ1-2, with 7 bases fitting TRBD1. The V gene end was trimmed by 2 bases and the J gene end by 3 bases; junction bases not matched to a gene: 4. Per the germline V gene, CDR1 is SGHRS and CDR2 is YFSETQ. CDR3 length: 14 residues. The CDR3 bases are TGCGCCAGCAGCTTCTCCGGACAGGACTATGGCTACACCTTC. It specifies CASSFSGQDYGYTF.

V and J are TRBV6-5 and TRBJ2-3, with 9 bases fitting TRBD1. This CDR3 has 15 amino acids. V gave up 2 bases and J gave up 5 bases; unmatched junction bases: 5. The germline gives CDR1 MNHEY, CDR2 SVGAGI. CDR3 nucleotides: TGTGCCAGCAGTTACGGGACAGGGAGTATAGATACGCAGTATTTT. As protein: CASSYGTGSIDTQYF.

The CDR3 nucleotides read TGTGCCAGCAGTTTTGGCGGGAGGTTTAACGAGCAGTACTTC. Translation gives CASSFGGRFNEQYF. This chain links TRBV27 with TRBJ2-7; 8 bases fit TRBD2. J was trimmed by 5 bases and V by 3 bases; bases with no gene match: 6. CDR1 MNHEY and CDR2 SMNVEV come from the germline V gene (reference sequence). CDR3 length equals 14 residues.

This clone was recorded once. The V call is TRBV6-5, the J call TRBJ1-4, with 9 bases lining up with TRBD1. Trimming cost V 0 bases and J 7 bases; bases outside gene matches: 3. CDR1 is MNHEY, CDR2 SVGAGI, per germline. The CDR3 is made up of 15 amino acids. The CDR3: CASSYSGQGGEKLFF. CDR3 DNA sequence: TGTGCCAGCAGTTACTCGGGACAGGGTGGTGAAAAACTGTTTTTT.

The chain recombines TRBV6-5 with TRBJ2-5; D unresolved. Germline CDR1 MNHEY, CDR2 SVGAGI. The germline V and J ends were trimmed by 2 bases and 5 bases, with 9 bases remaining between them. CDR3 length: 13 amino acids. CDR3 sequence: CASSYGPKETQYF. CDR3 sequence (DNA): TGTGCCAGCAGTTACGGGCCCAAGGAGACCCAGTACTTC.

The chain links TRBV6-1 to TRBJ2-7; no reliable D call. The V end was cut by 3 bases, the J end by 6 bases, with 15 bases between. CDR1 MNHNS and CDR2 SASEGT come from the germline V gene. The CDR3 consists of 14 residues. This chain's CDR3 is CASSDPPSPSEQYF. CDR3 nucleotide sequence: TGTGCCAGCAGTGATCCCCCCTCCCCGAGCGAGCAGTACTTC.

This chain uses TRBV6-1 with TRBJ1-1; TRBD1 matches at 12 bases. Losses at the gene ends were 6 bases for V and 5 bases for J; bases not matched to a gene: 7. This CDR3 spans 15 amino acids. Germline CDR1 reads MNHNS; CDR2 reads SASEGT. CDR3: CASSSGQGAATEAFF. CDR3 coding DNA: TGTGCCAGCAGCTCGGGACAGGGGGCTGCGACTGAAGCTTTCTTT.

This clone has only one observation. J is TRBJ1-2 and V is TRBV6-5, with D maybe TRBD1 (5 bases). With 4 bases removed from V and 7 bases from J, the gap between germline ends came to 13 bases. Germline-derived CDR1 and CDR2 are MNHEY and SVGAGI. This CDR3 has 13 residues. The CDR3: CASSSTAEVGYTF. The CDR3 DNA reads TGTGCCAGCAGTTCGACAGCTGAAGTTGGCTACACCTTC.